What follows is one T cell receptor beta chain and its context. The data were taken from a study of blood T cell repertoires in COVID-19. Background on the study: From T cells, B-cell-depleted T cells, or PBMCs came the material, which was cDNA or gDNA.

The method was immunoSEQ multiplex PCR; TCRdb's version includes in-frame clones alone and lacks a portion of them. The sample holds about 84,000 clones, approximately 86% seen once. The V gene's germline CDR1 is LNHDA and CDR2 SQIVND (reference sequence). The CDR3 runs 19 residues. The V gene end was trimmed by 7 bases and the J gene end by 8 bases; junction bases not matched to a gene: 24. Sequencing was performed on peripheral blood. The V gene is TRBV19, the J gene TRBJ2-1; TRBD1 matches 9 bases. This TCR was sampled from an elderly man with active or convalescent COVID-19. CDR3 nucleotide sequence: TGTGCCAGTATGGGCCTGAGCTCCTGGGGGACAGGGACAATAGATGAGCAGTTCTTC. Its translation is CASMGLSSWGTGTIDEQFF. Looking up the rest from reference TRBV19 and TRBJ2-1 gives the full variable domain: DGGITQSPKYLFRKEGQNVTLSCEQNLNHDAMYWYRQDPGQGLRLIYYSQIVNDFQKGDIAEGYSVSREKKESFPLTVTSAQKNPTAFYLCASMGLSSWGTGTIDEQFFGPGTRLTVL.